The clone carrying this T cell receptor (beta chain) was counted only a few times. As yet, its antigen is unknown. This entry is derived from a study of early T cells in non-severe SARS-CoV-2 infection. The CDR3 consists of 12 residues. Germline CDR1 reads SEHNR; CDR2 reads FQNEAQ (reference sequence). Trimming removed 9 bases from V and 3 bases from J, with 12 bases in between. Notes on the study in general: VDJdb matching skewed toward anti-spike CD8 responses, missing private and CD4 specificities.

One entry per CDR3 protein results from TCRdb running MiXCR on the 5' RACE reads. This sample has approximately 71,000 distinct CDR3 sequences, with roughly an eighth found just once. The J gene is TRBJ2-7, the V gene TRBV7-9; TRBD1 is a possible D gene (5 bases). Sample: whole blood. The clonotype comes from an adult who was a healthcare worker with PCR-confirmed SARS-CoV-2 infection or an uninfected control (not recorded which). CDR3 bases: TGTGCCAGTGGGCAGGGCCTCTACGAGCAGTACTTC. This sequence encodes CASGQGLYEQYF.